This TCR beta chain was found in a study of T cell repertoires in cytomegalovirus infection. Study as a whole: Both a matching HLA type and CMV infection were indicated by public TCR beta signatures.

The V gene's germline CDR1 is MNHNY and CDR2 SVGAGI (reference sequence). CDR3 size: 15 residues. Trimming removed 7 bases from V and 5 bases from J; junction bases left unmatched: 12. Study observations and caveats: The study found HLA-C-restricted CMV-specific TCR beta clonotypes dominating the ex vivo response.

TCRdb itself ran the reads through MiXCR, one entry per CDR3 protein. The sample consists of around 530,000 distinct CDR3 sequences, approximately 25% of them appearing once. Concerning this clonotype itself: The antigen is not known.

The sequencing input was PBMCs. This receptor was obtained from a human donor in good health (CMV status not recorded). Some clones in this sample may be carry-over from other donors' samples. The chain links TRBV6-6 to TRBJ2-5, with 8 bases lining up with TRBD2. The chain's CDR3 is CASTKTGGYRETQYF. CDR3 in DNA: TGTGCCAGCACCAAAACGGGAGGGTATCGGGAGACCCAGTACTTC.